This T cell receptor beta chain was identified in a study of blood T cell repertoires in COVID-19. Overall study: The study drew acute and convalescent COVID-19 samples from the United States, Italy and Spain.

The CDR3 spans 14 residues. The V segment lost 3 bases and the J segment 2 bases; nucleotides outside the gene matches: 3. Germline V CDR1 and CDR2: SGHNT, YYREEE (reference sequence). As originally analysed: Counts of nucleated cells, estimated from reference gene primer amplification, were obtained. Method: immunoSEQ multiplex PCR; TCRdb's copy keeps in-frame clones and lacks some. From that table come the V and J calls and clone size; the DNA was used to work out D and trimming. The table includes hundreds of thousands of clones, about nine tenths detected once. The receptor comes from a woman under 40 who had recovered from COVID-19. This chain links TRBV5-4 with TRBJ2-5, with 8 bases that match TRBD1. Sequencing used peripheral blood. CDR3 coding DNA: TGTGCCAGCAGCTCATACAGGGGGCAAGAGACCCAGTACTTC. It specifies CASSSYRGQETQYF.